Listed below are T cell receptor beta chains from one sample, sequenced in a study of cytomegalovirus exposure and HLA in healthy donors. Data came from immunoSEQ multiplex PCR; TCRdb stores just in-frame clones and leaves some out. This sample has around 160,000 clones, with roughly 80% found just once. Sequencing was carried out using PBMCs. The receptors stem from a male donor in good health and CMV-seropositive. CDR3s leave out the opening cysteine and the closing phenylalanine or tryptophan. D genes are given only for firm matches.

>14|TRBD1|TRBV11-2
ASSLGGTVPSYEQY
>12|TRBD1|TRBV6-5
ASSPTGLDTEAF
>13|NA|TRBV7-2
ASSTTTASYNEQF
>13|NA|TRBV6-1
ASSPGTQTYNEQF
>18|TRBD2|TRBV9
ASSVGASGSSSPAYNEQF
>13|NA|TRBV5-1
ASSLAPGNYQPQH
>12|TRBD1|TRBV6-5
ASNDRGLANTQY
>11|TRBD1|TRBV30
AWRGTGANGYT
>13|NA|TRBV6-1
ASSEKGFTKNIQY
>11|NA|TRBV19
ASSSLLAIGQF
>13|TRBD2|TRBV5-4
ASRVSGRNTGELF
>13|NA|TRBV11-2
ASSLGGGGTDTQY
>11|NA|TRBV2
ASSSDSNTEAF
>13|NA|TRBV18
ASSPPGGRDYGYT
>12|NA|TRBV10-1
ASSEPLDSSAQY
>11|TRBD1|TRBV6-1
ASGVTQGAEAF
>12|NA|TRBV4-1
ASSQSSMRPEQY
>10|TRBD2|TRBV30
AWSMSGNEQY
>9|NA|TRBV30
AWSVLREQY
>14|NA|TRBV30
AWSANRKSGTGELF
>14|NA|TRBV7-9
ASSSLNRAVDYGYT
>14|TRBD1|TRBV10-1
ASSLVRDRDHHEQY